The clone carrying this T cell receptor (beta chain) was observed a few times. Per the study methods: Amplification from reference gene primers served as the basis for estimated nucleated cell counts. Only in-frame clones appear in the TCRdb table, and some are missing; sequencing was by immunoSEQ multiplex PCR. V, J and clone size derive from that table, while D and trimming were established from the DNA sequence. The sample includes about 230,000 clones, roughly 91% of them seen just once. This entry belongs to a study of blood T cell repertoires in COVID-19. In terms of age and location, participants ranged from about 18 to 95 years and lived in about two dozen US areas. The V gene's germline CDR1 is MNHEY and CDR2 SVGAGI. This CDR3 region has 14 residues. Trimming stripped 8 bases from V and 1 base from J, with 15 bases between.

The rearrangement joins TRBV6-5 to TRBJ2-7, with TRBD1 as a possible D gene (6 bases). Sequenced material: PBMCs or T cells enriched from blood (not recorded which). This receptor was obtained from a woman in her thirties with acute COVID-19. Written as DNA, the CDR3 is TGTGCCAGCCGAACCCGGACAGTTTCCTACGAGCAGTACTTC. Protein product: CASRTRTVSYEQYF.